These 22 T cell receptor beta chains were all obtained from the same sample, sequenced in a study of CD8 T cells in ankylosing spondylitis. Study-wide points: About 8 highly homologous variants made up a TCR beta motif that seemed to typify ankylosing spondylitis blood.

Using its own MiXCR run on the 5' RACE reads, TCRdb lists one record per CDR3 protein. The repertoire holds 400,000 or so distinct CDR3 sequences, with about 25% as singletons. For these TCRs, the target antigens are not known. Source material: blood, either unsorted or a sorted T cell fraction (not recorded which). These receptors were taken from a male donor with ankylosing spondylitis.

This clonotype has only one observation. The chain uses TRBV20-1 and TRBJ1-1; possibly TRBD1 for D (5 bases). Germline values: CDR1 DFQATT, CDR2 SNEGSKA (reference sequence). V was pared by 7 bases and J by 0 bases, with 12 bases between. The CDR3 length is 13 residues. The CDR3 DNA follows: TGCAGTGTTCGACAGAATCTGAACACTGAAGCTTTCTTT. Protein product: CSVRQNLNTEAFF.

This clonotype was picked up many times. CDR3 nucleotides: TGTGCCAGCAGCCGACAGGGGTTGAACACTGAAGCTTTCTTT. Amino acids: CASSRQGLNTEAFF. This chain connects TRBV3-1 to TRBJ1-1; 8 bases line up with TRBD1. This CDR3 comprises 14 residues. V trimming: 4 bases; J trimming: 0 bases; junction bases outside the gene matches: 1. The germline V gene has CDR1 LGHDT and CDR2 YNNKEL (reference sequence).

V gene TRBV12-5 combines with J gene TRBJ1-1; D not resolved. CDR1 and CDR2 (germline): LGHNT, FRNRAP. The CDR3 extends over 15 amino acids. V was pared by 1 base and J by 4 bases, with 13 bases between. The CDR3 coding sequence is TGTGCTAGTGGTTTGGGGGCGTTGGGAGGCACTGAAGCTTTCTTT. This sequence encodes CASGLGALGGTEAFF. Full variable domain (rest looked up from reference TRBV12-5 and TRBJ1-1): DARVTQTPRHKVTEMGQEVTMRCQPILGHNTVFWYRQTMMQGLELLAYFRNRAPLDDSGMPKDRFSAEMPDATLATLKIQPSEPRDSAVYFCASGLGALGGTEAFFGQGTRLTVV.

The chain employs TRBV27 and TRBJ1-3; no clear D. Trimming stripped 0 bases from V and 4 bases from J, with 10 bases between. Looked up from germline, CDR1 is MNHEY and CDR2 is SMNVEV (reference sequence). The CDR3 runs 15 residues. Here the CDR3 reads CASSLSFGSGNTIYF. CDR3 coding DNA: TGTGCCAGCAGTTTATCCTTCGGCTCGGGAAACACCATATATTTT.

This clonotype was seen a handful of times. This sequence joins TRBV15 and TRBJ1-2; weak D call: TRBD1 (5 bases). Trimming removed 2 bases at V and 4 bases at J, with 8 bases between. The CDR3 has 13 residues. Germline CDR1 reads LNHNV; CDR2 reads YYDKDF (reference sequence). The CDR3 nucleotides are TGTGCCACCAGCAGACCCGGGACCTATGGCTACACCTTC. It encodes CATSRPGTYGYTF.

The genes are TRBV20-1 and TRBJ2-5; 12 nucleotides align to TRBD2. This CDR3 is built from 17 residues. Germline loops: CDR1 DFQATT, CDR2 SNEGSKA (reference sequence). After removal of 0 bases from V and 2 bases from J, the junction contained 7 bases not matched to a gene. This chain's CDR3 is CSARDSGLAGNQETQYF. The CDR3 DNA reads as TGCAGTGCTAGAGATAGCGGACTAGCGGGAAATCAAGAGACCCAGTACTTC.

The rearrangement uses TRBV3-1 and TRBJ2-3, with D unresolved. Between the trimmed V and J ends, which lost 4 bases and 5 bases, there was a span of 10 bases. Germline CDR1 is LGHDT and CDR2 is YNNKEL (reference sequence). This CDR3 has 13 amino acids. CDR3 amino acids: CASSPTGRDTQYF. The CDR3 DNA reads TGTGCCAGCAGCCCTACGGGCCGAGATACGCAGTATTTT.

The rearrangement joins TRBV11-2 to TRBJ2-3; the match to TRBD2 covers 8 bases. This CDR3 comprises 18 residues. V was pared by 5 bases and J by 0 bases, with 13 bases of the junction left unmatched. Germline loops: CDR1 SGHAT, CDR2 FQNNGV. CDR3 bases: TGTGCCAGCAGCCCCGAGGGTAGCGGGATATTAAGCACAGATACGCAGTATTTT. Translation: CASSPEGSGILSTDTQYF.

This chain joins TRBV11-2 and TRBJ2-2; possibly TRBD1 for D (6 bases). V lost 5 bases and J lost 1, with 11 bases in between. CDR1 SGHAT and CDR2 FQNNGV come from the germline V gene. This CDR3 comprises 15 residues. The CDR3 nucleotides read TGTGCCAGCAGCCGACGGGGACAGAACACCGGGGAGCTGTTTTTT. This encodes CASSRRGQNTGELFF.

The rearrangement joins TRBV3-1 to TRBJ2-5; the match to TRBD2 covers 7 bases. CDR1 is LGHDT and CDR2 is YNNKEL in the germline V gene (reference sequence). The CDR3 consists of 16 residues. Trimming cost V 2 bases and J 1 base; bases outside gene matches: 7. This CDR3 is CASSQKGGSRQETQYF. The DNA for the CDR3 is TGTGCCAGCAGCCAAAAGGGCGGGAGTCGCCAAGAGACCCAGTACTTC.

The chain employs TRBV20-1 and TRBJ2-2; 11 bases line up with TRBD2. The germline V gene encodes CDR1 DFQATT and CDR2 SNEGSKA (reference sequence). The CDR3 is 15 residues long. V was clipped by 1 base and J by 9 bases; unmatched bases: 7. CDR3 residues: CSARGGLAVFRELFF. In nucleotides, the CDR3 is TGCAGTGCTAGAGGGGGACTAGCGGTGTTCCGGGAGCTGTTTTTT.

The chain is built from TRBV4-2 and TRBJ1-5; D not resolved. The germline V gene has CDR1 LGHNA and CDR2 YNFKEQ. V shed 1 base and J shed 3 bases, with 16 bases lying between them. This CDR3 region has 17 residues. The CDR3, as DNA: TGTGCCAGCAGCCAAGTCTTTGGGTCCGGGGACAATCAGCCCCAGCATTTT. The encoded protein is CASSQVFGSGDNQPQHF.

The sample holds a few counts of this clonotype. This chain joins TRBV20-1 and TRBJ2-3; D is unresolved. Germline-derived CDR1 and CDR2 are DFQATT and SNEGSKA (reference sequence). The CDR3 contains 12 residues. The V gene lost 5 bases and the J gene lost 1 base, with 7 bases spanning the gap. CDR3 sequence (DNA): TGCAGTGCTTACGATCGCACAGATACGCAGTATTTT. It is translated as CSAYDRTDTQYF.

This clonotype has ten or more counts. The chain employs TRBV20-1 and TRBJ2-3; TRBD1 or TRBD2 may be the D gene (5 bases each). Germline-derived CDR1 and CDR2 are DFQATT and SNEGSKA (reference sequence). V was cut by 6 bases and J by 3 bases, with 16 bases left in between. The CDR3 has 14 residues. CDR3 in DNA: TGCAGTGCCATTCCGGGACCAGCGACAGATACGCAGTATTTT. It codes for CSAIPGPATDTQYF.

The chain carries TRBV6-1 and TRBJ1-2; 8 nucleotides line up with TRBD1. The CDR3 loop spans 14 amino acids. J was trimmed by 8 bases and V by 4 bases; bases with no gene match: 9. Germline V CDR1 and CDR2: MNHNS, SASEGT. The CDR3: CASSGPGTGLGYTF. The DNA of the CDR3 is TGTGCCAGCAGTGGACCCGGGACAGGCCTCGGCTACACCTTC.

The sample holds one count of this clonotype. V usage is TRBV11-3 and J usage is TRBJ2-2; no definite D call. This CDR3 is 16 amino acids long. Germline CDR1 reads SGHNT; CDR2 reads YENEEA. V lost 5 bases to trimming and J lost 9 bases, with 22 bases between them. In DNA form, the CDR3 reads TGTGCCAGCAGCCCGGGTGCCACGAAGACTGGCTGGGAGCTGTTTTTT. It encodes CASSPGATKTGWELFF.

The gene calls are TRBV11-2 and TRBJ1-6; the match to TRBD1 covers 11 bases. V lost 5 bases and J lost 10; bases outside the gene matches: 10. CDR3 size: 16 residues. CDR1 is SGHAT and CDR2 is FQNNGV in the germline V gene. The chain's CDR3 is CASSLGQGGMGSPLHF. DNA for the CDR3: TGTGCCAGCAGCCTGGGACAGGGGGGCATGGGGTCACCCCTCCACTTT.

CDR3 in amino acids: CASSFRRGAGGYNEQFF. In DNA, the CDR3 is TGTGCCAGCAGCTTCCGAAGGGGAGCGGGAGGGTACAATGAGCAGTTCTTC. This chain joins TRBV7-2 and TRBJ2-1, with 10 bases fitting TRBD2. Germline lookup yields CDR1 SGHTA and CDR2 FQGNSA. The trim removed 3 bases at V and 4 bases at J, leaving 9 bases unmatched. CDR3 length: 17 residues.

This chain links TRBV3-1 with TRBJ1-1; possible D gene TRBD1, 5 bases. With 6 bases removed from V and 1 base from J, the gap between germline ends came to 12 bases. The V gene's germline CDR1 is LGHDT and CDR2 YNNKEL (reference sequence). CDR3 length equals 14 residues. CDR3 in DNA: TGTGCCAGCAGGGCAGACAGCGAGAACACTGAAGCTTTCTTT. This translates into CASRADSENTEAFF.

This clonotype has a handful of counts. The V gene is TRBV5-1, the J gene TRBJ2-3, with 7 bases matching TRBD1. The CDR3 spans 13 residues. Losses at the gene ends were 4 bases for V and 5 bases for J; bases not matched to a gene: 4. Germline CDR1 SGHRS, CDR2 YFSETQ. The DNA of the CDR3 is TGCGCCAGCAGCCGAGGACAGGAAGATACGCAGTATTTT. It yields the protein CASSRGQEDTQYF.

This clonotype came up a few times. The gene calls are TRBV5-4 and TRBJ2-1, with 7 nucleotides matching TRBD2. The CDR3 contains 13 residues. V shed 1 base, J shed 9 bases, and the junction held 4 bases outside the gene matches. Germline assignment: CDR1 SGHNT and CDR2 YYREEE (reference sequence). CDR3 DNA: TGTGCCAGCAGCTTGTCCTCGGGGGGTGAGCAGTTCTTC. Encoded protein: CASSLSSGGEQFF.

The chain employs TRBV20-1 and TRBJ1-2; D call uncertain. CDR3 length: 15 amino acids. CDR1 DFQATT and CDR2 SNEGSKA come from the germline V gene (reference sequence). Trimming left V 2 bases short and J 8 bases short, with 21 bases between. CDR3 coding DNA: TGCAGTGCTAGACGAGAGGACTGGGCTGGAGTCGGCTACACCTTC. Its protein product is CSARREDWAGVGYTF.